This TCR beta chain is drawn from a study of blood T cell repertoires in COVID-19. V shed 4 bases, J shed 0 bases, and the junction held 5 bases outside the gene matches. From germline, CDR1 is LNHNV and CDR2 YYDKDF (reference sequence). There are 15 residues in the CDR3. Method: immunoSEQ multiplex PCR; TCRdb's copy keeps in-frame clones and lacks some. Of 200,000 or so clones listed, approximately 83% are singletons. This chain connects TRBV15 to TRBJ2-7; 8 bases map to TRBD2. The TCR was taken from a human donor with active or convalescent COVID-19. The donor label of this sample is uncertain. The sequenced sample consisted of peripheral blood. The CDR3 bases are TGTGCCACCAGCAATCCGGGACTAGACTCCTACGAGCAGTACTTC. Translating it yields CATSNPGLDSYEQYF.